This T cell receptor (beta chain) was sequenced during a study of cytomegalovirus exposure and HLA in healthy donors. Study outcomes and limitations: For most subjects, TCR beta sequences were reported to predict HLA-A and HLA-B alleles with accuracy.

About this clone itself: The antigen remains undetermined. The conserved phenylalanine or tryptophan is not found at the CDR3 terminus, so this likely reflects a read error.

Germline CDR1 and CDR2: SNHLY and FYNNEI. The CDR3 covers 15 residues. V lost 7 bases, J lost 5 bases, and 15 bases lay in between. Amplification used 60 Vbeta primers and 13 Jbeta primers. Here immunoSEQ multiplex PCR was the method, and the copy in TCRdb shows in-frame clones only, minus some. This sample carries about 150,000 clones, roughly 76% of them seen once, and the ten largest clones take 2.5% to 3.5%. The receptor comes from a woman aged 25 to 39 in good health and CMV-seronegative. V and J are TRBV2 and TRBJ1-6; D is ambiguous. Sequencing used PBMCs. The CDR3 nucleotides read TGTGCCAGCACGACCCAGGCAGGCCATAATTCACCCCTCCACTCT. Translating gives CASTTQAGHNSPLHS.